Included here is one T cell receptor (beta chain) sequence, with context. A single count supports this clone. There is no known antigen for this receptor. No much larger clone is present one base from it, and per-base qualities are unavailable. These data belong to a study of technical replicates of blood from several donors (dated 2017 in TCRdb). Receptor amplification or capture employed the immunoSEQ multiplex PCR assay. Sourced from immuneACCESS, this table was stored by TCRdb with only in-frame sequences that have V and J called. A share of the clones is absent; for the studies checked, an unresolved V gene accounts for under half, and the remainder has no known explanation. Present in this sample are some 67,000 clones, roughly 98% of which were seen just once. Clones ranked in the top ten supply 0.16% of the sample. The CDR3 runs 14 amino acids, cysteine and phenylalanine included. Only the CDR3 DNA stays, 42 bases, in frame from base 1. Based on the germline V gene (reference sequence), the CDR1 and CDR2 sequences are GTSNPN and SVGIG. V loses 7 bases, J loses 4 bases, and the germline ends lie 19 bases apart.

The chain links TRBV30 with TRBJ2-5; tentative D gene TRBD2, with 5 bases matching. The sample was T cells isolated from PBMCs. This sequence was found in a human donor in good health. The base sequence is TGTGCCTCCTGGGTTGTCGGGGAGCGAGAGACCCAGTACTTC. This sequence encodes CASWVVGERETQYF.